This entry lists 7 T cell receptor beta chains sequenced from one sample in a study of OX40 agonist ivuxolimab in advanced cancers. Clones were read by immunoSEQ multiplex PCR, and TCRdb kept only the in-frame ones, dropping some. Of about 77,000 clones in the sample, around 86% are singletons; the top ten hold approximately 6.2%. The material sequenced was CD4+ or CD8+ T cells sorted from blood, taken in a trial of the OX40 agonist ivuxolimab. These receptors were obtained from an adult with an advanced solid tumor such as melanoma, head and neck, liver or kidney cancer.

The V gene is TRBV2, the J gene TRBJ2-3; 8 positions agree with TRBD1. The J segment lost 5 bases and the V segment lost 4 bases, leaving 8 bases of the junction unmatched. CDR1 and CDR2 (germline): SNHLY, FYNNEI. This CDR3 is 15 amino acids long. DNA of the CDR3: TGTGCCAGCAGTGCCCGGGGCAGGGGGCGAGATACGCAGTATTTT. Translated, it gives CASSARGRGRDTQYF.

The chain carries TRBV28 and TRBJ2-2; possibly TRBD2 for D (5 bases). V was trimmed by 3 bases and J by 6 bases, leaving 11 bases between them. Germline values: CDR1 MDHEN, CDR2 SYDVKM. The CDR3 is 14 residues long. CDR3 residues: CASSLGSWSGELFF. Here the CDR3 DNA reads TGTGCCAGCAGTTTGGGGAGTTGGTCCGGGGAGCTGTTTTTT. Full variable domain (remainder filled in from reference TRBV28 and TRBJ2-2): DVKVTQSSRYLVKRTGEKVFLECVQDMDHENMFWYRQDPGLGLRLIYFSYDVKMKEKGDIPEGYSVSREKKERFSLILESASTNQTSMYLCASSLGSWSGELFFGEGSRLTVL.

This clone occurred once. J is TRBJ2-3 and V is TRBV5-4, with 7 bases lining up with TRBD2. Trimming at V came to 6 bases and at J to 3 bases, leaving 10 bases not matched to a gene. Per the germline V gene, CDR1 is SGHNT and CDR2 is YYREEE (reference sequence). The CDR3 totals 15 residues. CDR3 loop: CASTATGGGTDTQYF. The CDR3 nucleotides are TGTGCCAGCACTGCGACGGGGGGAGGAACAGATACGCAGTATTTT. Variable domain in full (rest from reference TRBV5-4 and TRBJ2-3): ETGVTQSPTHLIKTRGQQVTLRCSSQSGHNTVSWYQQALGQGPQFIFQYYREEENGRGNFPPRFSGLQFPNYSSELNVNALELDDSALYLCASTATGGGTDTQYFGPGTRLTVL.

This clone showed up just once. The V and J genes are TRBV7-3 and TRBJ2-1; 8 bases agree with TRBD1. Germline V gives CDR1 SGHTA, CDR2 FQGTGA. This CDR3 spans 16 amino acids. Trimming at V came to 5 bases and at J to 3 bases, leaving 9 bases not matched to a gene. CDR3 region: CASSTTGTGYYNEQFF. CDR3 bases: TGTGCCAGCAGCACAACCGGGACAGGATACTACAATGAGCAGTTCTTC.

The chain uses TRBV9 and TRBJ2-5, with D possibly being TRBD1 or TRBD2 (5 bases each). Trimming cost V 7 bases and J 5 bases, with 15 bases left between them. The CDR3 spans 13 residues. The germline CDR1 and CDR2 sequences are SGDLS and YYNGEE. The CDR3 DNA reads TGTGCCAGCTCCTACGGCTGGGGGGAGACCCAGTACTTC. It specifies CASSYGWGETQYF.

V usage is TRBV7-9 and J usage is TRBJ2-3; tentatively, D is TRBD1 (5 bases). Trimming removed 1 base at V and 3 bases at J, with 8 bases between. Germline CDR1 SEHNR, CDR2 FQNEAQ (reference sequence). This CDR3 region has 14 residues. CDR3 region: CASSLDRGTDTQYF. The CDR3 nucleotides read TGTGCCAGCAGCTTAGATAGGGGAACAGATACGCAGTATTTT.

This chain connects TRBV7-2 to TRBJ1-5; 8 bases agree with TRBD1. Trimming removed 6 bases from V and 4 bases from J; junction bases left unmatched: 20. Germline lookup yields CDR1 SGHTA and CDR2 FQGNSA. This CDR3 contains 19 residues. DNA for the CDR3: TGTGCCAGCAGTCCGTGGGCGGGGGGGTGGACAGGGAATAATCAGCCCCAGCATTTT. It is translated as CASSPWAGGWTGNNQPQHF. The whole variable domain, remainder taken from reference TRBV7-2 and TRBJ1-5, is GAGVSQSPSNKVTEKGKDVELRCDPISGHTALYWYRQSLGQGLEFLIYFQGNSAPDKSGLPSDRFSAERTGGSVSTLTIQRTQQEDSAVYLCASSPWAGGWTGNNQPQHFGDGTRLSIL.